These T cell receptor beta chains were read from a single sample in a study of radiation and T cells in renal cell carcinoma. Libraries were prepared by immunoSEQ multiplex PCR; TCRdb keeps only in-frame clonotypes and omits some of them. The sample includes about 130,000 clones, around nine tenths seen only once; the top ten take 5% to 6.5%. The starting material was blood, obtained from a patient whose treatment included radiotherapy and nephrectomy. These receptors were obtained from a woman in her sixties or seventies with renal cell carcinoma. Each CDR3 is given without its conserved first and last residue. Each record gives: V gene, J gene, clone size, D gene, CDR3 protein. D genes are given only for firm matches. Expanded clones are given a class, and other clones once, few, many or no size at all.

TRBV5-6	TRBJ1-6	once	.	ASSWAGPDNSPLH
TRBV30	TRBJ2-5	.	TRBD2	AWSVTSVPQETQY
TRBV28	TRBJ2-5	.	.	ASSLQETQY
TRBV23-1	TRBJ1-2	.	.	ASSPDAGDYGYT
TRBV19	TRBJ2-4	.	TRBD1	ASRRTGGSKNIQY
TRBV27	TRBJ1-1	.	.	ASSFRGTEAF
TRBV9	TRBJ1-1	.	TRBD1	ASSPGTGKMNTEAF
TRBV10-3	TRBJ2-3	once	.	AIRGDGASTDTQY
TRBV5-1	TRBJ1-1	.	.	ASSSMAMNTEAF
TRBV7-6	TRBJ1-2	.	.	ASSLLVGGNQGGYGYT
TRBV19	TRBJ1-5	few	.	ASMRGAGVVQPQH
TRBV30	TRBJ2-3	once	TRBD2	AWRLAGGTDTQY
TRBV2	TRBJ1-5	.	.	ASRKDDQPQH
TRBV4-1	TRBJ2-7	.	.	ASSQEPPGNYEQY
TRBV11-2	TRBJ1-2	.	.	ASSLERGAYGYT
TRBV20-1	TRBJ2-5	.	.	SARPLETQY
TRBV7-2	TRBJ2-3	.	TRBD2	ASSLGSGASTDTQY
TRBV5-5	TRBJ2-5	.	.	ASSPLWGTQETQY
TRBV15	TRBJ1-2	.	.	ATSRAAREVSQGFGYGYT
TRBV29-1	TRBJ2-7	.	TRBD2	SAAGGAGYEQY
TRBV7-2	TRBJ2-7	.	.	ASSLVAGASSYEQY
TRBV7-2	TRBJ2-2	.	.	ASRTEGVNTGELF
TRBV6-1	TRBJ1-4	.	.	ASSPPSEKLF
TRBV10-3	TRBJ1-1	.	.	AISESGRNTEAF
TRBV4-3	TRBJ1-2	.	TRBD1	ASSQAQGYGYT
TRBV7-2	TRBJ2-5	.	TRBD2	ASSSGTRRETQY
TRBV6-5	TRBJ2-7	.	.	ASSLTGSYEQY
TRBV29-1	TRBJ1-5	.	.	SVGGSVNQPQH
TRBV28	TRBJ2-2	.	.	ASSPGHQSTGELF
TRBV7-9	TRBJ2-3	.	.	ASSLDTSTDTQY
TRBV7-9	TRBJ1-6	.	.	ASSLSAGSPLH
TRBV5-1	TRBJ1-4	.	TRBD1	ASSQDRGNEKLF
TRBV10-3	TRBJ1-2	.	.	AITSRGGYGYT
TRBV30	TRBJ1-5	.	TRBD1	AWSAGGSGNQPQH
TRBV5-6	TRBJ1-4	.	.	ASSLYWGGSRNEKLF